This TCR beta chain was obtained from a study of tumor-infiltrating lymphocytes in primary liver carcinoma. Study-wide results and limits: Tumor-adjacent and tumor-blood pairs overlapped less than tumor region pairs did.

Constant-region priming of roughly 500 ng total RNA yielded TCR beta cDNA. Amplification in three nested multiplex PCR rounds with slightly modified ARM-PCR gave rise to TCR beta libraries. MiXCR was run by TCRdb on the multiplex PCR reads, yielding one entry per CDR3 protein. The repertoire includes tens of thousands of distinct CDR3 sequences, 70% to 80% of them detected once, and about 25% sits in the top ten. Note on this clonotype: Its antigen is undetermined. One end of the junction varies from germline; a read error may be responsible.

Co-extraction yielded RNA and DNA from 20-30 mg of unsorted bulk tissue. Cases comprised patients with primary liver carcinoma who received surgical resection. Per tumor, sampling covered five separate regions. This receptor was taken from a man between 40 and 49 years old with primary liver carcinoma and hepatitis B virus infection. Specimen: liver tumor tissue from sampling region 2. Subset indicated: tumor region T2, inferior pole.

CDR3 amino acids: CASTQERDRRCEQYF. Here the CDR3 DNA reads TGCGCCAGCACCCAAGAACGGGACAGGCGCTGCGAGCAATACTTC. The J gene is TRBJ2-7, the V gene TRBV4-1; 8 bases line up with TRBD1. Per the germline V gene, CDR1 is MGHRA and CDR2 is YSYEKL. This CDR3 comprises 15 residues.